This TCR beta chain was retrieved from a study of HIV-infected children after antiretroviral therapy interruption. Study details: Most children had recorded EBV and CMV exposure.

Germline V gene data show CDR1 as MNHEY and CDR2 as SVGAGI. V lost 6 bases and J 7 bases, leaving 15 bases between the germline ends. The length of the CDR3 is 14 residues. Treatment: PENTA 11 planned treatment interruption arm or continuous ART arm. RNA-based 3' RACE libraries used unique molecular identifiers. TCRdb itself ran the 3' RACE reads through MiXCR, one entry per CDR3 protein. The sample lists about 89,000 distinct CDR3 sequences, 6.9% occurring once. This clonotype was detected ten times or more. J is TRBJ1-4 and V is TRBV6-5; D gene ambiguous. The material was CD45RA+ CD4+ T cells from PBMCs, pooled from several time points, obtained from a donor given antiretroviral therapy, either interrupted or continuous. Subset noted: naive CD4+ CD45RA+ CD45RO- T cells. This sequence originates from a pool of human donors with HIV. The CDR3, as DNA: TGTGCCAGCAGCGCCAGGAGGAGGAGTGAAAAACTGTTTTTT. This sequence encodes CASSARRRSEKLFF.